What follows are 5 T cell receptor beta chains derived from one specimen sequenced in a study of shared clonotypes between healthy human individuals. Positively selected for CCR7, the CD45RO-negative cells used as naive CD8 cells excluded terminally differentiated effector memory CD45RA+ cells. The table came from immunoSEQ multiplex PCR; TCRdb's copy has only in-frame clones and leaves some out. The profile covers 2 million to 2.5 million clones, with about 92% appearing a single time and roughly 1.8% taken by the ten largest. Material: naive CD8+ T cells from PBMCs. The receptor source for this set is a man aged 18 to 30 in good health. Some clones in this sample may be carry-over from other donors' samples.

The CDR3 sequence: CASSVRSGGYQETQYF. DNA for the CDR3: TGTGCCAGCAGCGTACGTAGCGGGGGGTACCAAGAGACCCAGTACTTC. V gene TRBV7-8 combines with J gene TRBJ2-5; 10 bases line up with TRBD2. The CDR3 length is 16 residues. Losses at the gene ends were 5 bases for V and 0 bases for J; bases not matched to a gene: 6. Germline CDR1 SGHVS, CDR2 FQNEAQ.

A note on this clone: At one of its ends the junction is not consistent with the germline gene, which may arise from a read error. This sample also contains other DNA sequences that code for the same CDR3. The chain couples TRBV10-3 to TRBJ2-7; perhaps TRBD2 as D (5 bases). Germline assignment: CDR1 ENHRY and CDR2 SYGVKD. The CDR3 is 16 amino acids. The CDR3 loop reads CAISESPSGSLYEQYF. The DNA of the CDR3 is TGTGCCATCAGTGAGTCGCCCAGCGGATCCCTCTACGAACAGTACTTC.

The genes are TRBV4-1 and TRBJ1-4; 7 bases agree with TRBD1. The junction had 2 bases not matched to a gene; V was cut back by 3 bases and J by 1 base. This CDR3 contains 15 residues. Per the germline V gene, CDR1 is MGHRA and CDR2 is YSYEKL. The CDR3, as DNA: TGCGCCAGCAGCCAGCGACAGGGAACTAATGAAAAACTGTTTTTT. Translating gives CASSQRQGTNEKLFF.

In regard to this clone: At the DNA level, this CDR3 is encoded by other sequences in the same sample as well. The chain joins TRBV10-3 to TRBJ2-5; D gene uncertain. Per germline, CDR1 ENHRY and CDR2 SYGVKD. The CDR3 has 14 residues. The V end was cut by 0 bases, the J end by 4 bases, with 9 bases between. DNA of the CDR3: TGTGCCATCAGTGAGTCTAGGGTTGGAGAGACCCAGTACTTC. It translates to CAISESRVGETQYF.

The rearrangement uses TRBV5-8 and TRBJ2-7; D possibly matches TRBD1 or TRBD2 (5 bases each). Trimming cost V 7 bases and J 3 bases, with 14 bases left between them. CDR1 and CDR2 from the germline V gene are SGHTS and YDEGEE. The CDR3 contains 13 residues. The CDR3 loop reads CASGRQLNYEQYF. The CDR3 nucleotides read TGTGCCAGCGGGAGACAGCTCAACTACGAGCAGTACTTC.